This TCR beta chain derives from a study of blood T cell repertoires in COVID-19. Study summary: PBMCs, B-cell-depleted T cells, or T cells provided the cDNA or gDNA that made up the material.

Method: immunoSEQ multiplex PCR; TCRdb's copy keeps in-frame clones and lacks some. The data hold some 350,000 clones, with around nine tenths observed a single time. Sequenced input: peripheral blood. This clonotype was sampled from a woman younger than 35 who had recovered from COVID-19.

In DNA, the CDR3 is TGCGCCAGCAGTCCCGGGACAGTGGTCGAGCAGTACGTC. Amino acid sequence: CASSPGTVVEQYV. The rearrangement links TRBV10-2 to TRBJ2-7, with 7 nucleotides matching TRBD1. This CDR3 is 13 amino acids long. With 5 bases clipped from V and 6 bases from J, the junction kept 7 bases outside the gene matches. CDR1 is WSHSY, CDR2 SAAADI, per germline.